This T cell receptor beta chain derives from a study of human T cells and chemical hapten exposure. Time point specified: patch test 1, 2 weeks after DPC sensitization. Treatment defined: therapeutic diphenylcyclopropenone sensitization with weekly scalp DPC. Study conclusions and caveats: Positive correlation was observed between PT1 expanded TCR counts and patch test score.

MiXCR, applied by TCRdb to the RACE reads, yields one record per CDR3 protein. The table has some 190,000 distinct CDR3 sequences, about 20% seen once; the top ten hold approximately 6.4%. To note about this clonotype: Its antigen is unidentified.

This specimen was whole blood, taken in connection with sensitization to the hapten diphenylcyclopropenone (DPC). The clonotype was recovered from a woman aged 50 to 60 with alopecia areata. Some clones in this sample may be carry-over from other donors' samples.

The DNA for the CDR3 is TGTGCCAGCAGCCACAGAGGACTAGATCCCACTGAGCAGTTCTTC. This sequence encodes CASSHRGLDPTEQFF. The chain couples TRBV3-1 to TRBJ2-1; 7 bases match TRBD2. Germline assignment: CDR1 LGHDT and CDR2 YNNKEL (reference sequence). V dropped 3 bases and J dropped 9; count of bases not matched to a gene: 11. The CDR3 has 15 amino acids.